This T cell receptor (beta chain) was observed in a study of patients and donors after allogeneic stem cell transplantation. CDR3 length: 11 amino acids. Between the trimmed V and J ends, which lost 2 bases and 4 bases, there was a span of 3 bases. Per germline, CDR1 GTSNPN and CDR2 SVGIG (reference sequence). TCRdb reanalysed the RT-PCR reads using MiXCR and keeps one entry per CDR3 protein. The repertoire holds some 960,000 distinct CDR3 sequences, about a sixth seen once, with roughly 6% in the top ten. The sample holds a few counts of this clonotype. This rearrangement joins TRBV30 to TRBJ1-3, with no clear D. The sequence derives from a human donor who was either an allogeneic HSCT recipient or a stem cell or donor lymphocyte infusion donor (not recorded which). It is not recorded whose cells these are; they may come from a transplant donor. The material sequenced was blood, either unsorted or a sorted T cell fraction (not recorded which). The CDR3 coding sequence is TGTGCCTGGAGTATCGGAAACACCATATATTTT. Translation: CAWSIGNTIYF.